This T cell receptor (beta chain) is drawn from a study of blood T cell repertoires in COVID-19. For the study at large: PBMCs, B-cell-depleted T cells, or T cells provided the cDNA or gDNA that made up the material.

Original processing methods: Quantification of nucleated cells was approximated via reference gene primer amplification. TCRdb's table, derived via immunoSEQ multiplex PCR, lists solely in-frame clones and lacks some. The V and J calls and clone size come from that table; D and trimming were worked out from the DNA. The sample has 230,000 or so clones, roughly 88% seen once; the top ten hold around 2%. V shed 4 bases and J 4 bases; nucleotides not matched to a gene: 4. This CDR3 is built from 14 residues. The germline V gene has CDR1 MNHNY and CDR2 SVGAGI (reference sequence). Sequencing was carried out using peripheral blood. The TCR was taken from a man aged 40-49 years who had recovered from COVID-19. The chain carries TRBV6-6 and TRBJ2-1; TRBD1 agrees at 7 bases. In DNA form, the CDR3 reads TGTGCCAGCAGTTCTAGGGGACAGTACAATGAGCAGTTCTTC. Translation gives CASSSRGQYNEQFF.